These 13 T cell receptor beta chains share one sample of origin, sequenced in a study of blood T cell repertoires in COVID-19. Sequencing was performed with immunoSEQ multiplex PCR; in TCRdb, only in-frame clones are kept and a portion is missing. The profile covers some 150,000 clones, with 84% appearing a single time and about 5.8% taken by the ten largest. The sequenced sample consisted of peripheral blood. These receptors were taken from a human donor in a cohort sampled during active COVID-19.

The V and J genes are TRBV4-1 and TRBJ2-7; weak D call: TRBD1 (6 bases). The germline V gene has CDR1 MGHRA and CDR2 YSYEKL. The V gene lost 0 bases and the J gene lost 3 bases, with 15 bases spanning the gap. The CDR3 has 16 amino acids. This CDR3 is CASSQEETGSHYEQYF. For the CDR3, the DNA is TGCGCCAGCAGCCAAGAAGAGACAGGAAGTCACTACGAGCAGTACTTC.

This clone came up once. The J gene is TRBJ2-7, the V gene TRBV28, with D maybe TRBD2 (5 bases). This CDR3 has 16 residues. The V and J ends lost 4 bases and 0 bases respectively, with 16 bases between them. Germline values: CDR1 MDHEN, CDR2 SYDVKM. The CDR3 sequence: CASSSRRYSDSYEQYF. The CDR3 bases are TGTGCCAGCAGTTCTAGGAGGTACTCAGACTCCTACGAGCAGTACTTC.

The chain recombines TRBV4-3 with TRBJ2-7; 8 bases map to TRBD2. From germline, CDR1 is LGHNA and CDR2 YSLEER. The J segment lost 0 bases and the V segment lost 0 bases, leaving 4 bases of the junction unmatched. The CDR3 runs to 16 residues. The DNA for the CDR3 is TGCGCCAGCAGCCAAGATTGGGGGACTAGCTCCTACGAGCAGTACTTC. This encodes CASSQDWGTSSYEQYF.

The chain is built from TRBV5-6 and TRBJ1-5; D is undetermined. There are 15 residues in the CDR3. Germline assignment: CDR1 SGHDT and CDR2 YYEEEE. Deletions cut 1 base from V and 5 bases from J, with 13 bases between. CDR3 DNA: TGTGCCAGCAGCTTGTTTGGGGAGTCGGATCAGCCCCAGCATTTT. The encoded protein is CASSLFGESDQPQHF.

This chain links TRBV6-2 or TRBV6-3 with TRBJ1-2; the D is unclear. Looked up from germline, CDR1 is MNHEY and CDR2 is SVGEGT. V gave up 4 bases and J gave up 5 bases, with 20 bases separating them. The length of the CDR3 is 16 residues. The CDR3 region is CASSSQLTMASYGYTF. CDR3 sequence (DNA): TGTGCCAGCAGTTCCCAACTAACTATGGCTTCATATGGCTACACCTTC.

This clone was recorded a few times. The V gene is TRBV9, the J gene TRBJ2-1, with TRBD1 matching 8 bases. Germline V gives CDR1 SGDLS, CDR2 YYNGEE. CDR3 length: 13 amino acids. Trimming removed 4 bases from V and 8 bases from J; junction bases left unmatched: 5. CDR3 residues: CASSRQGSHEQFF. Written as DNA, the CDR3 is TGTGCCAGCAGCAGACAGGGGTCACATGAGCAGTTCTTC.

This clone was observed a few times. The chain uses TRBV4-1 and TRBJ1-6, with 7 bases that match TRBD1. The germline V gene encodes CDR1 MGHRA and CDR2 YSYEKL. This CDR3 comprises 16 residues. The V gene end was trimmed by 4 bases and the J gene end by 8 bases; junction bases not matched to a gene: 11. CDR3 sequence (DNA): TGCGCCAGCAGCCCTACCCCCGGGACAGAGGATTCACCCCTCCACTTT. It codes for CASSPTPGTEDSPLHF.

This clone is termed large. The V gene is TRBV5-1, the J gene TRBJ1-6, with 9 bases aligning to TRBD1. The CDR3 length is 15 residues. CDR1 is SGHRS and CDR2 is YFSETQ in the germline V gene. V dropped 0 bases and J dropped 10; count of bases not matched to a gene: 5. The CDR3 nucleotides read TGCGCCAGCAGCTTGGATGGGACAGGGTTCTCACCCCTCCACTTT. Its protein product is CASSLDGTGFSPLHF.

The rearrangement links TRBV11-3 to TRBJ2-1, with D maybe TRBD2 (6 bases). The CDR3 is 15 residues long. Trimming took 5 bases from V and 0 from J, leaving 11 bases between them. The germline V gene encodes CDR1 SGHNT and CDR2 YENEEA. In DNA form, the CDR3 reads TGTGCCAGCAGCGACGGGGGAAACTCCTACAATGAGCAGTTCTTC. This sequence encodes CASSDGGNSYNEQFF.

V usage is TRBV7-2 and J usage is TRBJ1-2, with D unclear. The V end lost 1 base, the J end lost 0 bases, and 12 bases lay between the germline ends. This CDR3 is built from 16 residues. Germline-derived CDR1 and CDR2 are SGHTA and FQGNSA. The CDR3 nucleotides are TGTGCCAGCAGCTTAGAAGGAGTGGTAGCTAACTATGGCTACACCTTC. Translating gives CASSLEGVVANYGYTF.

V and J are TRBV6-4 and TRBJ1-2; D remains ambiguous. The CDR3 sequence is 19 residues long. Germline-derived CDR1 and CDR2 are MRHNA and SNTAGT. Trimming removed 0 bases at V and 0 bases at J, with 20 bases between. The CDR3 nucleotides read TGTGCCAGCAGTGACTCGATCCCCCAAGATAACACACCTAACTATGGCTACACCTTC. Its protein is CASSDSIPQDNTPNYGYTF.

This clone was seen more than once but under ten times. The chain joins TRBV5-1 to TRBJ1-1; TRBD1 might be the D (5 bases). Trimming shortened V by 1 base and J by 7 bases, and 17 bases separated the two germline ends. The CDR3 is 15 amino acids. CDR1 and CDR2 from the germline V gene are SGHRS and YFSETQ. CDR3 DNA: TGCGCCAGCAGCTTGAAAGGCACCAGGGAGGGTGAAGCTTTCTTT. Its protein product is CASSLKGTREGEAFF. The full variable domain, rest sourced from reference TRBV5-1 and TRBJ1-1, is KAGVTQTPRYLIKTRGQQVTLSCSPISGHRSVSWYQQTPGQGLQFLFEYFSETQRNKGNFPGRFSGRQFSNSRSEMNVSTLELGDSALYLCASSLKGTREGEAFFGQGTRLTVV.

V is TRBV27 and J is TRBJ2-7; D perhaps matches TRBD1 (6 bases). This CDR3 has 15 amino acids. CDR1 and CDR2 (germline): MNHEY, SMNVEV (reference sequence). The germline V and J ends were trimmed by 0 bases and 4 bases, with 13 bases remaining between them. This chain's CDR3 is CASSLSSTRGYEQYF. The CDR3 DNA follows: TGTGCCAGCAGTTTATCTTCAACCAGGGGTTACGAGCAGTACTTC.